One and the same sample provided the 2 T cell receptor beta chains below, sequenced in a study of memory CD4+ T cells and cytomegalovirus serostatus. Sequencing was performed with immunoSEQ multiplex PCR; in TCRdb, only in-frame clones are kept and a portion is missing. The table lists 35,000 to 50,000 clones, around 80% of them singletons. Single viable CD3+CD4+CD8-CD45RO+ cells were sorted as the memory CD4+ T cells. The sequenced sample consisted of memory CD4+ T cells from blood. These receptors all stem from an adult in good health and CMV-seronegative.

The DNA of the CDR3 is TGTGCCAGCAGTTACCTACCGGGACAGGGATACGAGCAGTACTTC. Protein sequence: CASSYLPGQGYEQYF. The chain recombines TRBV27 with TRBJ2-7, with 9 bases that match TRBD1. With 4 bases clipped from V and 4 bases from J, the junction kept 8 bases outside the gene matches. This CDR3 is 15 amino acids long. Germline assignment: CDR1 MNHEY and CDR2 SMNVEV (reference sequence).

CDR3 sequence (DNA): TGTGCCAGCAGCACGCCCGGACGGGGAATCTACGAGCAGTACTTC. It encodes CASSTPGRGIYEQYF. The rearrangement links TRBV6-6 to TRBJ2-7; tentatively, D is TRBD2 (5 bases). Germline V gene sequence: CDR1 MNHNY, CDR2 SVGAGI (reference sequence). The CDR3 spans 15 residues. Trimming left V 6 bases short and J 3 bases short, with 18 bases between.